The 10 T cell receptor beta chains below were found in one sample sequenced in a study of lymphopenia after photon versus proton radiotherapy. Method: immunoSEQ multiplex PCR; TCRdb's copy keeps in-frame clones and lacks some. The sample gives about 3,800 clones, about two thirds of which show up once; approximately 54% is in the top ten. The sequencing used peripheral blood, collected from a patient treated with proton-based radiotherapy. These receptors were taken from a man aged 80 or over with esophageal cancer.

The V gene is TRBV11-3, the J gene TRBJ2-3; weak D call: TRBD1 (5 bases). V shed 5 bases and J shed 9 bases, with 12 bases lying between them. The V gene's germline CDR1 is SGHNT and CDR2 YENEEA. CDR3 size: 12 residues. CDR3 amino acids: CASSLGLETQYF. CDR3 bases: TGTGCCAGCAGCCTGGGGCTAGAAACGCAGTATTTT.

The J gene is TRBJ1-3, the V gene TRBV7-9, with D possibly TRBD1 on 5 matching bases. The CDR3 contains 15 residues. Per the germline V gene, CDR1 is SEHNR and CDR2 is FQNEAQ (reference sequence). The ends were cut back, 2 bases at V and 8 bases at J, with 16 bases in the middle. The CDR3 region is CASSLISFRVDTIYF. The DNA for the CDR3 is TGTGCCAGCAGCTTAATATCGTTCAGGGTAGACACCATATATTTT.

The chain is built from TRBV7-8 and TRBJ1-5, with TRBD1 matching 7 bases. V trimming: 3 bases; J trimming: 3 bases; junction bases outside the gene matches: 17. This CDR3 comprises 19 residues. Germline loops: CDR1 SGHVS, CDR2 FQNEAQ. CDR3 loop: CASSLNQVVRGESNQPQHF. CDR3 DNA sequence: TGTGCCAGCAGCTTGAACCAAGTGGTCAGGGGGGAGTCCAATCAGCCCCAGCATTTT. The whole variable domain, filled in from reference TRBV7-8 and TRBJ1-5, reads GAGVSQSPRYKVAKRGQDVALRCDPISGHVSLFWYQQALGQGPEFLTYFQNEAQLDKSGLPSDRFFAERPEGSVSTLKIQRTQQEDSAVYLCASSLNQVVRGESNQPQHFGDGTRLSIL.

This clone was seen a handful of times. V usage is TRBV30 and J usage is TRBJ1-5; D remains unclear. Germline V gene data show CDR1 as GTSNPN and CDR2 as SVGIG (reference sequence). This CDR3 contains 15 residues. V lost 4 bases and J 2 bases, leaving 15 bases between the germline ends. The CDR3 region is CAWNRGPSGNQPQHF. CDR3 nucleotides: TGTGCCTGGAATCGTGGTCCGTCTGGCAATCAGCCCCAGCATTTT.

The chain recombines TRBV5-1 with TRBJ1-4, with D perhaps matching TRBD1 (6 bases). Trimming stripped 0 bases from V and 5 bases from J, with 11 bases between. The germline V gene encodes CDR1 SGHRS and CDR2 YFSETQ. There are 15 residues in the CDR3. The CDR3 sequence: CASSLGTERNEKLFF. In nucleotides, the CDR3 is TGCGCCAGCAGCTTGGGGACAGAGCGAAATGAAAAACTGTTTTTT.

The V gene is TRBV9, the J gene TRBJ2-5; TRBD2 matches at 10 bases. The DNA end is a closer match to TRBJ2-7, so the J assignment may be wrong. CDR3 length equals 15 residues. CDR1 and CDR2 from the germline V gene are SGDLS and YYNGEE. The CDR3 nucleotides read TGTGCCAGCAGCGCAACCTTAGCGGGAGGTAACGAGCAGTACTTC. It is translated as CASSATLAGGNEQYF.

The count of this clone is one. The chain joins TRBV11-2 to TRBJ2-7; 7 bases are shared with TRBD1. The CDR3 length is 14 residues. Trimming took 4 bases from V and 3 from J; bases not matched to a gene: 6. Germline V lookup: CDR1 SGHAT, CDR2 FQNNGV. Here the CDR3 reads CASSSPGQSYEQYF. The CDR3 DNA reads as TGTGCCAGCAGCTCACCGGGACAGAGCTACGAGCAGTACTTC.

V is TRBV28 and J is TRBJ1-5; no reliable D call. The CDR3 has 17 residues. Deletions cut 3 bases from V and 4 bases from J, with 19 bases between. Germline values: CDR1 MDHEN, CDR2 SYDVKM. The CDR3 protein is CASSFLFGRLFNQPQHF. CDR3 nucleotides: TGTGCCAGCAGTTTTTTATTTGGGAGGTTGTTTAATCAGCCCCAGCATTTT.

The chain employs TRBV5-1 and TRBJ2-5; possibly TRBD2 for D (6 bases). V lost 1 base, J lost 5 bases, and 12 bases lay in between. The CDR3 covers 14 residues. Germline-derived CDR1 and CDR2 are SGHRS and YFSETQ. The CDR3 reads CASSLYSGWETQYF. The CDR3 nucleotides are TGCGCCAGCAGCTTGTATAGCGGTTGGGAGACCCAGTACTTC.

The chain is built from TRBV5-4 and TRBJ2-2; D may correspond to TRBD1 or TRBD2 (6 bases each). V was pared by 0 bases and J by 3 bases, with 12 bases between. The CDR3 is 16 residues long. In germline, CDR1 is SGHNT, CDR2 YYREEE (reference sequence). The CDR3 region is CASSLDIGGYTGELFF. CDR3 in DNA: TGTGCCAGCAGCTTGGATATAGGGGGGTACACCGGGGAGCTGTTTTTT.